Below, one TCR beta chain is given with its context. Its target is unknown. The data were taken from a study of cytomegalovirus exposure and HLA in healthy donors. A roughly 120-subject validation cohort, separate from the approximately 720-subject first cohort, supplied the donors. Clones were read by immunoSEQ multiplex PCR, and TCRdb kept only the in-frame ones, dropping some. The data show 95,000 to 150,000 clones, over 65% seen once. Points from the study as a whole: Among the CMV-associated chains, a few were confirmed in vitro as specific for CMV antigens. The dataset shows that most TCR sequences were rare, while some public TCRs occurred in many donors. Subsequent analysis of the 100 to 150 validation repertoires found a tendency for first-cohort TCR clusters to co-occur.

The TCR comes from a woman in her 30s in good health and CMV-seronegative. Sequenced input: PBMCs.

CDR3 sequence (DNA): TGTGCCAGCAGGATACAGGGGGGCGGGAATGAAAAACTGTTTTTT. Protein: CASRIQGGGNEKLFF. The chain uses TRBV2 and TRBJ1-4; 8 bases are shared with TRBD1. Germline values: CDR1 SNHLY, CDR2 FYNNEI. CDR3 length equals 15 residues. With V trimmed by 6 bases and J by 5 bases, 8 bases remained unmatched.